This section outlines one T cell receptor (beta chain) sequence together with its context. These data belong to a study of cytomegalovirus exposure and HLA in healthy donors. V was trimmed by 0 bases and J by 6 bases, leaving 14 bases between them. CDR3 length equals 15 residues. Germline V gene lookup returns CDR1 LNHNV and CDR2 YYDKDF (reference sequence). The study ran its PCR with 60 Vbeta and 13 Jbeta primers. The protocol was immunoSEQ multiplex PCR, while the TCRdb copy is restricted to in-frame clones and leaves out a portion. The sample contains 150,000 to 200,000 clones, about three quarters of which appear only once.

This rearrangement joins TRBV15 to TRBJ1-2; a weak D match, TRBD1 (6 bases). The sample taken for sequencing was PBMCs. The sequence was obtained from a middle-aged woman in good health and CMV-seronegative. The CDR3 DNA follows: TGTGCCACCAGCAGAGAACTCAGGGGTTTGGATGGCTACACCTTC. Translation: CATSRELRGLDGYTF.